Shown below are 13 T cell receptor beta chains from a single sample sequenced in a study of metastatic and nonmetastatic thyroid tumors. Not a single patient had been given any form of treatment at any point before undergoing thyroid surgery. TCRdb re-analyzed the PCR reads through MiXCR. The data hold about 48,000 clones, with more than 20% observed a single time. What was sequenced was blood. Receptor source: a male donor with papillary thyroid cancer or a benign thyroid nodule (not recorded which). Some clones in this sample may be carry-over from other donors' samples.

In DNA form, the CDR3 reads TGCAGTGCTCCCAACTTAGCGGGAGGGCGGGGAGATACGCAGTATTTT. Amino acid sequence: CSAPNLAGGRGDTQYF. The chain uses TRBV20-1 and TRBJ2-3, with 11 bases matching TRBD2. The CDR3 extends over 16 amino acids. V shed 5 bases, J shed 5 bases, and the junction held 12 bases outside the gene matches. Germline CDR1 DFQATT, CDR2 SNEGSKA (reference sequence).

The sample holds many counts of this clone. CDR3 nucleotides: TGTGCCAGCTCACCAACACAGGGGAGACACAATGAGCAGTTCTTC. Translating gives CASSPTQGRHNEQFF. The gene calls are TRBV18 and TRBJ2-1, with 7 bases fitting TRBD1. CDR3 length: 15 residues. Trimming at V came to 2 bases and at J to 5 bases, leaving 6 bases not matched to a gene. The germline V gene encodes CDR1 KGHSH and CDR2 LQKENI.

This clone has a count of ten or more. The V and J genes are TRBV12-3 or TRBV12-4 and TRBJ2-2, with D possibly TRBD1 on 7 matching bases. CDR3 length: 15 residues. The V end was cut by 10 bases, the J end by 6 bases, with 21 bases between. The chain's CDR3 is CANSGRGVNAGELFF. CDR3 nucleotide sequence: TGTGCCAACTCAGGCAGGGGGGTTAACGCCGGGGAGCTGTTTTTT.

This clone has at least ten counts. This chain connects TRBV19 to TRBJ1-5; 10 bases are shared with TRBD1. V gave up 7 bases and J gave up 6 bases; unmatched junction bases: 3. CDR1 LNHDA and CDR2 SQIVND come from the germline V gene (reference sequence). CDR3 size: 13 residues. CDR3 bases: TGTGCCAGTAAGGACAGGGGGGGTCAGCCCCAGCATTTT. Translating gives CASKDRGGQPQHF. The entire variable domain, with the rest obtained from reference TRBV19 and TRBJ1-5, is as follows: DGGITQSPKYLFRKEGQNVTLSCEQNLNHDAMYWYRQDPGQGLRLIYYSQIVNDFQKGDIAEGYSVSREKKESFPLTVTSAQKNPTAFYLCASKDRGGQPQHFGDGTRLSIL.

This clone was recorded many times. This chain joins TRBV6-1 and TRBJ2-1, with D perhaps being TRBD1 or TRBD2 (6 bases each). Trimming shortened V by 5 bases and J by 11 bases, and 13 bases separated the two germline ends. CDR3 length: 12 residues. Germline V lookup: CDR1 MNHNS, CDR2 SASEGT. The CDR3 region has the DNA TGTGCCAGCAGTCAGGAGGGGGGTAAGCAGTTCTTC. It specifies CASSQEGGKQFF.

This clone was detected ten times or more. The chain uses TRBV11-1 and TRBJ2-7; weak D call: TRBD2 (6 bases). Trimming pared 0 bases from V and 3 bases from J, leaving 9 bases between. The germline CDR1 and CDR2 sequences are SGHAT and FQDESV (reference sequence). The CDR3 spans 14 residues. CDR3 nucleotides: TGTGCCAGCAGCTTAGCGGGAGGTAACTACGAGCAGTACTTC. As protein: CASSLAGGNYEQYF. The whole variable domain, filled in from reference TRBV11-1 and TRBJ2-7, reads EAEVAQSPRYKITEKSQAVAFWCDPISGHATLYWYRQILGQGPELLVQFQDESVVDDSQLPKDRFSAERLKGVDSTLKIQPAELGDSAMYLCASSLAGGNYEQYFGPGTRLTVT.

This clone was seen ten or more times. The V call is TRBV29-1, the J call TRBJ1-4; D is ambiguous. Germline V gives CDR1 SQVTM, CDR2 ANQGSEA. This CDR3 is 12 amino acids long. With 4 bases removed from V and 8 bases from J, the gap between germline ends came to 11 bases. The CDR3 coding sequence is TGCAGCGTTGGGGCCACACGGGAAAAACTGTTTTTT. Protein product: CSVGATREKLFF. The full variable domain, its missing parts supplied by reference TRBV29-1 and TRBJ1-4, is SAVISQKPSRDICQRGTSLTIQCQVDSQVTMMFWYRQQPGQSLTLIATANQGSEATYESGFVIDKFPISRPNLTFSTLTVSNMSPEDSSIYLCSVGATREKLFFGSGTQLSVL.

This clone was observed at least ten times. The chain links TRBV6-2 or TRBV6-3 to TRBJ2-5; the D is unclear. CDR1 is MNHEY, CDR2 SVGEGT, per germline. V lost 2 bases and J 5 bases, leaving 9 bases between the germline ends. The CDR3 extends over 13 amino acids. The CDR3 nucleotides are TGTGCCAGCAGTTACACGGATGTGGAGACCCAGTACTTC. Amino acid sequence: CASSYTDVETQYF.

This clone came up many times. DNA for the CDR3: TGCAGTGCCCGAATTCCCGGGACTAGCGGGAGTTTCTACGAGCAGTACTTC. This translates into CSARIPGTSGSFYEQYF. This chain uses TRBV20-1 with TRBJ2-7; 14 bases agree with TRBD2. CDR3 length equals 17 residues. V lost 6 bases to trimming and J lost 3 bases; unmatched junction nucleotides: 13. Germline V gives CDR1 DFQATT, CDR2 SNEGSKA (reference sequence).

As concerns this clone: Being one base from a much bigger clone, this may be a read error. This chain uses TRBV2 with TRBJ2-3; tentatively, D is TRBD2 (5 bases). Germline CDR1 is SNHLY and CDR2 is FYNNEI. V was cut by 5 bases and J by 1 base, with 16 bases left in between. The length of the CDR3 is 16 residues. The CDR3 spells CASSILTGCGTDTQYF. CDR3 nucleotide sequence: TGTGCCAGCAGTATTCTGACGGGGTGCGGCACAGATACGCAGTATTTT.

The genes are TRBV28 and TRBJ1-1, with 7 bases aligning to TRBD1. The CDR3 runs to 12 residues. CDR1 and CDR2 from the germline V gene are MDHEN and SYDVKM. V lost 6 bases to trimming and J lost 4 bases; unmatched junction nucleotides: 2. The CDR3 region has the DNA TGTGCCAGCAGCCCAGGGGGCACTGAAGCTTTCTTT. This gives the protein CASSPGGTEAFF.

This sequence joins TRBV20-1 and TRBJ1-6; 9 bases fit TRBD1. In germline, CDR1 is DFQATT, CDR2 SNEGSKA (reference sequence). V was clipped by 5 bases and J by 5 bases; unmatched bases: 4. This CDR3 is built from 14 residues. The CDR3 DNA reads as TGCAGTGCTTCCACAGGGGGCGATAATTCACCCCTCCACTTT. It yields the protein CSASTGGDNSPLHF.

This clone has a count of ten or more. The chain employs TRBV6-1 and TRBJ1-4; the match to TRBD1 covers 8 bases. Trimming at V came to 6 bases and at J to 3 bases, leaving 6 bases not matched to a gene. CDR1 MNHNS and CDR2 SASEGT come from the germline V gene. This CDR3 has 15 residues. The CDR3 DNA is TGTGCCAGCAGAGCACCGGGACAGGCTAATGAAAAACTGTTTTTT. Its translation is CASRAPGQANEKLFF.